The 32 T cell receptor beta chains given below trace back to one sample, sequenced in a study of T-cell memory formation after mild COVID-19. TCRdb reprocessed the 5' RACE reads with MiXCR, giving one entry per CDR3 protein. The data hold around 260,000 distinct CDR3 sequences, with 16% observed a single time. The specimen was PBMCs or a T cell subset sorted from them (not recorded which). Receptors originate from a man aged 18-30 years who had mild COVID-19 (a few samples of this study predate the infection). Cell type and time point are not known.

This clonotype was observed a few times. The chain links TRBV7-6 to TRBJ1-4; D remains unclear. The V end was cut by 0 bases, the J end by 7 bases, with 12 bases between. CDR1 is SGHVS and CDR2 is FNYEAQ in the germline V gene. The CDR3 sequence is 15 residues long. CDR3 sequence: CASSLARRYGEKLFF. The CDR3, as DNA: TGTGCCAGCAGCTTAGCAAGAAGATACGGTGAAAAACTGTTTTTT.

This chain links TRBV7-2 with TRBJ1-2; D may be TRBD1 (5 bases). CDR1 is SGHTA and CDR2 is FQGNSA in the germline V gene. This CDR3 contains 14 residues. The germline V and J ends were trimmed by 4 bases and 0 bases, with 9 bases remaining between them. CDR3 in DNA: TGTGCCAGCAGCTCGCCGGGGGCTAACTATGGCTACACCTTC. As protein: CASSSPGANYGYTF.

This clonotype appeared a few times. As DNA, the CDR3 is TGTGCCAGCAGCTTGGGGGCCTTGGGTACGCAGTATTTT. Translation: CASSLGALGTQYF. This sequence joins TRBV7-2 and TRBJ2-3; tentative D call: TRBD1 (6 bases). V shed 3 bases and J shed 8 bases, with 12 bases lying between them. Germline V gene sequence: CDR1 SGHTA, CDR2 FQGNSA. The CDR3 is made up of 13 amino acids.

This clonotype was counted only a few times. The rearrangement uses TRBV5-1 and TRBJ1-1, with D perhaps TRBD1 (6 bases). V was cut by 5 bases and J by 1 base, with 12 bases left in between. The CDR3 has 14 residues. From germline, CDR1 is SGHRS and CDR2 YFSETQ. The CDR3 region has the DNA TGCGCCAGCAGACTGCGGGACACGAACACTGAAGCTTTCTTT. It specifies CASRLRDTNTEAFF.

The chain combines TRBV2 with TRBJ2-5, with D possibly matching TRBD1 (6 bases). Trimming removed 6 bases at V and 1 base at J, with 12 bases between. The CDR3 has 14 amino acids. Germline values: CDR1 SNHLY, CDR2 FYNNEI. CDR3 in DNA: TGTGCCAGCAGGGCTAGGACAGTCCAAGAGACCCAGTACTTC. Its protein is CASRARTVQETQYF.

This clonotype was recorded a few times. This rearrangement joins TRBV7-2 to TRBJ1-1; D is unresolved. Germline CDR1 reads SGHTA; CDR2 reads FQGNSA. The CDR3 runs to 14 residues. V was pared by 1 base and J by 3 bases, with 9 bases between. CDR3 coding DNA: TGTGCCAGCAGCTTAGGCCGGGCCTACACTGAAGCTTTCTTT. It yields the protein CASSLGRAYTEAFF.

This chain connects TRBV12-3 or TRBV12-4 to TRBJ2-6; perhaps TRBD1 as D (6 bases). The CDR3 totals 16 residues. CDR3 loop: CLGHEPRGCGANVLTF. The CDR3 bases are TGTCTCGGGCACGAACCCAGGGGCTGTGGGGCCAACGTCCTGACTTTC.

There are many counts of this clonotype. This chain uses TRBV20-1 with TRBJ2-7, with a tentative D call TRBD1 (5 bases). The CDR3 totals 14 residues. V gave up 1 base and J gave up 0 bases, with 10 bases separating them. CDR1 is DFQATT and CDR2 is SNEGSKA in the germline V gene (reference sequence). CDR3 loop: CSARGGDSSYEQYV. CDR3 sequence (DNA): TGCAGTGCTAGAGGTGGAGACAGCTCCTACGAGCAGTACGTC.

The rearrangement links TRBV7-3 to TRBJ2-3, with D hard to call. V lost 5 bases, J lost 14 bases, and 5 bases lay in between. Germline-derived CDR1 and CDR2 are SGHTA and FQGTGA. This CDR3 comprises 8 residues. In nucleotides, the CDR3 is TGTGCCAGCAGCCGTACGTATTTT. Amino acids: CASSRTYF.

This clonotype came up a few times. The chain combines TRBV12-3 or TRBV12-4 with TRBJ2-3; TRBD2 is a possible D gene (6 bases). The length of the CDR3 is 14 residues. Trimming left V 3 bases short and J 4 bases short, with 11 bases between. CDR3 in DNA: TGTGCCAGCAGTTTCGCGGGGTCCCCAGATACGCAGTATTTT. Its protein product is CASSFAGSPDTQYF.

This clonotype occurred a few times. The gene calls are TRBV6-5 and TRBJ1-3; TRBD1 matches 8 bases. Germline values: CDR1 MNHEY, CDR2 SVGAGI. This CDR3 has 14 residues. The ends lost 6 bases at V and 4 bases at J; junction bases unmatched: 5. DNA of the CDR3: TGTGCCAGCAGAGGACAGGGAGTGGGAAACACCATATATTTT. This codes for CASRGQGVGNTIYF.

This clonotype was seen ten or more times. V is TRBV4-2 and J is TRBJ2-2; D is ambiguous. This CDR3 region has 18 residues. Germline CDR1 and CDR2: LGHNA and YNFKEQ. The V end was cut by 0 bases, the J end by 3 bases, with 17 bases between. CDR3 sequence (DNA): TGTGCCAGCAGCCAAGACGTAGTGACTGCCTATTACACCGGGGAGCTGTTTTTT. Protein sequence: CASSQDVVTAYYTGELFF.

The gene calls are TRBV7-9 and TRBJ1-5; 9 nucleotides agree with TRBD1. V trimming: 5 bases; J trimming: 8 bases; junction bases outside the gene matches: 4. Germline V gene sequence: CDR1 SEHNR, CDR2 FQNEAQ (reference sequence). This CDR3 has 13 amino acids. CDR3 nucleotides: TGTGCCAGCAGCATGGGACAGGGAGAGCCCCAGCATTTT. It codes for CASSMGQGEPQHF.

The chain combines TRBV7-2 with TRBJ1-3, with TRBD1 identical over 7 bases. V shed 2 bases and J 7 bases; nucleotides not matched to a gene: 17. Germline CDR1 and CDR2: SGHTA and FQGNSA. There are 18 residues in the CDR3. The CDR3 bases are TGTGCCAGCAGCTTATCTCTTGGGACAGTTCGGGAACTCAACACCATATATTTT. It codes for CASSLSLGTVRELNTIYF.

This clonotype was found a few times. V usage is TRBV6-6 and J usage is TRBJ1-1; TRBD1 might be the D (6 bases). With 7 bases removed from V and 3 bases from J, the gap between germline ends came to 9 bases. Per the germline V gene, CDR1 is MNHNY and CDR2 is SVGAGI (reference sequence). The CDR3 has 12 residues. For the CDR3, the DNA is TGTGCCAGCAAAAGGGGGGACACTGAAGCTTTCTTT. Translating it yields CASKRGDTEAFF.

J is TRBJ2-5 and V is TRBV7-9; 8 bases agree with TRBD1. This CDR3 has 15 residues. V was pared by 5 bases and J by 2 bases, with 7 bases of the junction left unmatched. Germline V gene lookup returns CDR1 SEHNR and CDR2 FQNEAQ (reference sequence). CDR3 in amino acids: CASSRTGLGQETQYF. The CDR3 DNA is TGTGCCAGCAGCCGGACAGGGTTGGGGCAAGAGACCCAGTACTTC.

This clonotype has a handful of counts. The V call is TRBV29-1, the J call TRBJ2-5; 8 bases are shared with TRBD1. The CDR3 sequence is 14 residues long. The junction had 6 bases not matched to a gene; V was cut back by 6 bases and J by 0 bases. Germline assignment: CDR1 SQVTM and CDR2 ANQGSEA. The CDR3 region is CSVSHRGDQETQYF. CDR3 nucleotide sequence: TGCAGCGTGAGCCACAGGGGGGACCAAGAGACCCAGTACTTC.

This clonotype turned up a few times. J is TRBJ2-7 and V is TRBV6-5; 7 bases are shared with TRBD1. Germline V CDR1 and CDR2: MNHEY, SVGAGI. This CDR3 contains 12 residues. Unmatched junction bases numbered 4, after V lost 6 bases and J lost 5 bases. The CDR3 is CASRKGANEQYF. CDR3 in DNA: TGTGCCAGCAGGAAGGGGGCTAACGAGCAGTACTTC.

The CDR3 DNA sequence: TGTGCCAGCAGTGAGCTAAGCTCCTACAATGAGCAGTTCTTC. This translates into CASSELSSYNEQFF. The chain employs TRBV2 and TRBJ2-1; D is unresolved. The CDR3 spans 14 residues. With 3 bases removed from V and 0 bases from J, the gap between germline ends came to 6 bases. Looked up from germline, CDR1 is SNHLY and CDR2 is FYNNEI.

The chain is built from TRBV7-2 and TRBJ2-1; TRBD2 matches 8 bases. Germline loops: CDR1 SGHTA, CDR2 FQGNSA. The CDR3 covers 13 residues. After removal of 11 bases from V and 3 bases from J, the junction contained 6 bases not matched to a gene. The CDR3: CAARLAGYNEQFF. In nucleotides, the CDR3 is TGTGCCGCGAGGCTAGCGGGCTACAATGAGCAGTTCTTC.

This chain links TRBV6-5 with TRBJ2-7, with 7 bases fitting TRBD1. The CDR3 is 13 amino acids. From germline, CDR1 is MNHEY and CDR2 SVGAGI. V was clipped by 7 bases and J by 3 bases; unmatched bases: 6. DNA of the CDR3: TGTGCCAGCACCGCCCCAGGGGGCTACGAGCAGTACTTC. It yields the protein CASTAPGGYEQYF.

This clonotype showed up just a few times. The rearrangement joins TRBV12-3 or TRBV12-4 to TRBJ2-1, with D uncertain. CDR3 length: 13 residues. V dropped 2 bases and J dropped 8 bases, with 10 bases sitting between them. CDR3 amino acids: CASSLTVRDEQFF. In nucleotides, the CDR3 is TGTGCCAGCAGTTTAACTGTCCGGGATGAGCAGTTCTTC.

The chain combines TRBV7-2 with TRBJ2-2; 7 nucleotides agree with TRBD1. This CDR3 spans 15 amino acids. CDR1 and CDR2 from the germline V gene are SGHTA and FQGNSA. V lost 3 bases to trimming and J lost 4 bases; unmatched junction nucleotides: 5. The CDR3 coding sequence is TGTGCCAGCAGCTTCGACAGGGTCGGCACCGGGGAGCTGTTTTTT. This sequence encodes CASSFDRVGTGELFF.

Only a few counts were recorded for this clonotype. The CDR3 spells CASSLVAQYPFF. CDR3 nucleotides: TGTGCCAGCAGCTTGGTCGCGCAGTATCCGTTCTTC. The genes are TRBV5-5 and TRBJ2-1; D gene unclear. The CDR3 runs 12 residues. CDR1 SGHKS and CDR2 YYEKEE come from the germline V gene (reference sequence). With 0 bases removed from V and 15 bases from J, the gap between germline ends came to 13 bases. Using reference TRBV5-5 and TRBJ2-1 for the parts outside the CDR3, the full variable domain is DAGVTQSPTHLIKTRGQQVTLRCSPISGHKSVSWYQQVLGQGPQFIFQYYEKEERGRGNFPDRFSARQFPNYSSELNVNALLLGDSALYLCASSLVAQYPFFGPGTRLTVL.

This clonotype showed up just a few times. DNA for the CDR3: TGCAGTGCGCCCCGAAGACAGGGAGTGAACACTGAAGCTTTCTTT. Translation: CSAPRRQGVNTEAFF. The chain employs TRBV20-1 and TRBJ1-1, with 7 bases matching TRBD1. Germline V CDR1 and CDR2: DFQATT, SNEGSKA (reference sequence). The CDR3 is 15 residues long. With V trimmed by 6 bases and J by 0 bases, 10 bases remained unmatched.

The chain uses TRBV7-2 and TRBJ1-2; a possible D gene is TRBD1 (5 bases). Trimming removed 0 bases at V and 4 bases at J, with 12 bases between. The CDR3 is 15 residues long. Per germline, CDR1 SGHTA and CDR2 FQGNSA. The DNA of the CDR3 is TGTGCCAGCAGCTTAGCCGCAGGGTATTCCTATGGCTACACCTTC. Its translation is CASSLAAGYSYGYTF. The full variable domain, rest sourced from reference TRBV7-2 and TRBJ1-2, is GAGVSQSPSNKVTEKGKDVELRCDPISGHTALYWYRQSLGQGLEFLIYFQGNSAPDKSGLPSDRFSAERTGGSVSTLTIQRTQQEDSAVYLCASSLAAGYSYGYTFGSGTRLTVV.

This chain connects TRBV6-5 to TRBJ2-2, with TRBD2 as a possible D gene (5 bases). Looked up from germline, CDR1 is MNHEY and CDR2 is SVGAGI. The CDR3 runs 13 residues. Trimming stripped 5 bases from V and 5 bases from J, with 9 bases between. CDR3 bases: TGTGCCAGCAGTACGGGGAGAACCGGGGAGCTGTTTTTT. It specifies CASSTGRTGELFF.

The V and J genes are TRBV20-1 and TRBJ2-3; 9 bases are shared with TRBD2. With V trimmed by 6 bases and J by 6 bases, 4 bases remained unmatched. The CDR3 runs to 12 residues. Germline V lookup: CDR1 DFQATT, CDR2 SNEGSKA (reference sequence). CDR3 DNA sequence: TGCAGTGCCCAAAGCGGGGGGGATACGCAGTATTTT. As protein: CSAQSGGDTQYF.

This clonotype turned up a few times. DNA of the CDR3: TGCGCCAGCAGCTTGGATACTAGCGGGCTGGTCAATGAGCAGTTCTTC. This codes for CASSLDTSGLVNEQFF. This rearrangement joins TRBV5-1 to TRBJ2-1; 9 bases agree with TRBD2. The CDR3 is 16 amino acids. The V gene end was trimmed by 0 bases and the J gene end by 6 bases; junction bases not matched to a gene: 7. Per the germline V gene, CDR1 is SGHRS and CDR2 is YFSETQ.

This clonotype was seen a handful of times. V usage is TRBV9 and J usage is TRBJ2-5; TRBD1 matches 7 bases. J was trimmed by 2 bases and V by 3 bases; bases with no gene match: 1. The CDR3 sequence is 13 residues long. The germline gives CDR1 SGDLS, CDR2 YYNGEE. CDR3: CASSEQGQETQYF. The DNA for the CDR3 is TGTGCCAGCAGCGAACAGGGGCAAGAGACCCAGTACTTC.

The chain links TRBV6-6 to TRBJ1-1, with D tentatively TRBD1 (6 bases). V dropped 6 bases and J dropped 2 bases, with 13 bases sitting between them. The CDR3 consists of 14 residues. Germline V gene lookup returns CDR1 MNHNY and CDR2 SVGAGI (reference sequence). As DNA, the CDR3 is TGTGCCAGCAGAACCGACAGGCCAAACACTGAAGCTTTCTTT. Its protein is CASRTDRPNTEAFF.

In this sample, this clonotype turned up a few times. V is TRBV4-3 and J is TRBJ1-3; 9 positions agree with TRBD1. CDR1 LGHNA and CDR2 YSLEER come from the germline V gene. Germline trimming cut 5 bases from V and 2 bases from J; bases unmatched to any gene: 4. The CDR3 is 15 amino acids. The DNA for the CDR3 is TGCGCCAGCAGCGCCTACAGGGGGCCTGGAAACACCATATATTTT. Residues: CASSAYRGPGNTIYF.